This entry lists 12 T cell receptor beta chains sequenced from one sample in a study of cytomegalovirus exposure and HLA in healthy donors. This table comes from immunoSEQ multiplex PCR, and its TCRdb copy is limited to in-frame clones, with some not included. The table lists some 68,000 clones, 96% of them singletons. Sequenced material: PBMCs. These receptors all come from a man between 18 and 29 years old in good health and CMV-seronegative.

DNA of the CDR3: TGTGCCAGCAGCCCCGGGACTAGCGGGAGGGGCGTGGTGGATGAGCAGTTCTTC. It codes for CASSPGTSGRGVVDEQFF. The chain links TRBV7-9 to TRBJ2-1, with 16 bases aligning to TRBD2. The CDR3 consists of 18 residues. CDR1 SEHNR and CDR2 FQNEAQ come from the germline V gene (reference sequence). The V and J ends lost 5 bases and 8 bases, in that order; junction bases with no gene match: 12.

The rearrangement joins TRBV5-5 to TRBJ1-3; 7 bases are shared with TRBD1. V trimming: 1 base; J trimming: 2 bases; junction bases outside the gene matches: 0. The CDR3 length is 14 residues. CDR1 is SGHKS and CDR2 is YYEKEE in the germline V gene (reference sequence). CDR3 protein: CASSLTGAGNTIYF. The CDR3 nucleotides are TGTGCCAGCAGCTTGACAGGGGCTGGAAACACCATATATTTT. Supplemented by reference TRBV5-5 and TRBJ1-3, the full variable domain reads DAGVTQSPTHLIKTRGQQVTLRCSPISGHKSVSWYQQVLGQGPQFIFQYYEKEERGRGNFPDRFSARQFPNYSSELNVNALLLGDSALYLCASSLTGAGNTIYFGEGSWLTVV.

This chain joins TRBV13 and TRBJ2-2, with 10 bases matching TRBD2. Germline V gene lookup returns CDR1 PRHDT and CDR2 FYEKMQ (reference sequence). The CDR3 has 16 residues. V dropped 3 bases and J dropped 3; count of bases not matched to a gene: 4. CDR3 sequence (DNA): TGTGCCAGCAGCTTTCTAGCGGGAGAGTACACCGGGGAGCTGTTTTTT. This encodes CASSFLAGEYTGELFF.

The rearrangement links TRBV30 to TRBJ2-6; the D is unclear. The CDR3 runs 12 residues. Germline CDR1 and CDR2: GTSNPN and SVGIG (reference sequence). Trimming removed 4 bases at V and 4 bases at J, with 5 bases between. This chain's CDR3 is CAWTRGANVLTF. CDR3 in DNA: TGTGCCTGGACTCGGGGGGCCAACGTCCTGACTTTC.

The chain joins TRBV11-2 to TRBJ2-2; 7 positions agree with TRBD1. Germline-derived CDR1 and CDR2 are SGHAT and FQNNGV. The CDR3 length is 13 residues. V lost 6 bases to trimming and J lost 5 bases; unmatched junction nucleotides: 3. The CDR3 DNA follows: TGTGCCAGCAGACTGACAGGGACCGGGGAGCTGTTTTTT. This encodes CASRLTGTGELFF.

The chain employs TRBV28 and TRBJ2-1; TRBD2 agrees at 8 bases. Trimming removed 8 bases from V and 10 bases from J; junction bases left unmatched: 13. Per the germline V gene, CDR1 is MDHEN and CDR2 is SYDVKM. CDR3 size: 14 residues. CDR3 in DNA: TGTGCCAGCCTGGGGGCGGGAGGAGTGGCCGAGCAGTTCTTC. It specifies CASLGAGGVAEQFF.

V gene TRBV4-1 combines with J gene TRBJ1-3; D remains unclear. The CDR3 contains 15 residues. The V gene lost 1 base and the J gene lost 0 bases, with 7 bases spanning the gap. CDR1 MGHRA and CDR2 YSYEKL come from the germline V gene. The CDR3 nucleotides read TGCGCCAGCAGCCAAGGGCTCGACTCTGGAAACACCATATATTTT. Translated, it gives CASSQGLDSGNTIYF.

This clone was recorded only once. J is TRBJ1-1 and V is TRBV27; TRBD1 is a possible D gene (5 bases). This CDR3 has 13 amino acids. The ends were cut back, 5 bases at V and 4 bases at J, with 11 bases in the middle. The germline V gene has CDR1 MNHEY and CDR2 SMNVEV (reference sequence). The CDR3 sequence: CASSQGFGTEAFF. Here the CDR3 DNA reads TGTGCCAGCAGTCAGGGTTTCGGCACTGAAGCTTTCTTT.

The chain uses TRBV5-8 and TRBJ1-1, with D possibly being TRBD1 (5 bases). Trimming took off 0 bases at V and 4 bases at J, with 13 bases between the two ends. The CDR3 is made up of 15 amino acids. The germline V gene has CDR1 SGHTS and CDR2 YDEGEE. The CDR3 is CASSLDPGPGTEAFF. For the CDR3, the DNA is TGTGCCAGCAGCTTGGATCCAGGGCCAGGCACTGAAGCTTTCTTT.

This clone was picked up one time. V gene TRBV7-9 combines with J gene TRBJ1-3; possible D gene TRBD1, 6 bases. The germline CDR1 and CDR2 sequences are SEHNR and FQNEAQ (reference sequence). The CDR3 has 15 amino acids. Trimming left V 0 bases short and J 2 bases short, with 8 bases between. CDR3 sequence (DNA): TGTGCCAGCAGCTTAGCTACAGGGACTGGAAACACCATATATTTT. Amino acid sequence: CASSLATGTGNTIYF.

This chain links TRBV10-3 with TRBJ2-7; 7 bases agree with TRBD1. This CDR3 region has 12 residues. J lost 5 bases, V lost 4 bases, and 2 bases had no gene match. CDR1 and CDR2 from the germline V gene are ENHRY and SYGVKD. CDR3 nucleotide sequence: TGTGCCATCAGTGGACAGGGAGACGAGCAGTACTTC. Amino acid sequence: CAISGQGDEQYF.

This clone was found a few times. V and J are TRBV6-1 and TRBJ2-7; TRBD2 aligns across 8 bases. The germline V gene encodes CDR1 MNHNS and CDR2 SASEGT. Germline trimming cut 0 bases from V and 6 bases from J; bases unmatched to any gene: 7. CDR3 size: 15 residues. CDR3 coding DNA: TGTGCCAGCAGTGAAGCTGGCGGGAGGACGTCCGAGCAGTACTTC. Translation: CASSEAGGRTSEQYF.